The entry that follows covers one TCR beta chain sequence. PBMCs numbering 2 million and stored at -80 C yielded the unsorted libraries. The record originates from a study of neurological immune-mediated disorders. MiXCR was run by TCRdb on the 5' RACE reads, yielding one entry per CDR3 protein. The sample consists of more than 20,000 distinct CDR3 sequences, about 2.5% of them appearing once. The sample was PBMCs. This TCR came from a woman aged 50 to 65 with multiple sclerosis.

In DNA form, the CDR3 reads TGCGCCAGTTTACAGGGGGCGGGGAACACTGAAGCTTTCTTT. Translating gives CASLQGAGNTEAFF. The chain carries TRBV5-1 and TRBJ1-1; 9 bases are a match to TRBD1. The CDR3 totals 14 residues. From germline, CDR1 is SGHRS and CDR2 YFSETQ. Germline trimming cut 8 bases from V and 1 base from J; bases unmatched to any gene: 6.